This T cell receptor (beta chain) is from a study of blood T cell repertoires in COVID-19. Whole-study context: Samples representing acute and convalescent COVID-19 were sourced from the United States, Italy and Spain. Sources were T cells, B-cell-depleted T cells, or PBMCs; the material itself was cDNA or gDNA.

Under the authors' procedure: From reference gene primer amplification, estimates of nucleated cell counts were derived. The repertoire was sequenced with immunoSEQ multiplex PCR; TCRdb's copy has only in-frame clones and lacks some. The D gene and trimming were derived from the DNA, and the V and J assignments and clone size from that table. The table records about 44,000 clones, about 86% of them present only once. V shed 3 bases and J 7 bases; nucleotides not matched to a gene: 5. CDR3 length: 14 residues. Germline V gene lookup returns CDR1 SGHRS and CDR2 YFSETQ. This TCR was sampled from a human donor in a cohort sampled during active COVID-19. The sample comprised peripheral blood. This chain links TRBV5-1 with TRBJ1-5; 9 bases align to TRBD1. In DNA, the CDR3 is TGCGCCAGCAGCTCCGGACAGGGGTTACAGCCCCAGCATTTT. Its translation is CASSSGQGLQPQHF.